The T cell receptor (beta chain) under discussion was sequenced for a study of shared clonotypes between healthy human individuals. This CDR3 is built from 17 residues. Germline lookup yields CDR1 LNHNV and CDR2 YYDKDF (reference sequence). V was cut by 0 bases and J by 5 bases, with 17 bases left in between. TCRdb's copy holds only in-frame clones and misses some; the assay was immunoSEQ multiplex PCR. The table includes approximately 2,000,000 clones, around 92% detected once. The rearrangement uses TRBV15 and TRBJ1-5, with D possibly being TRBD1 (6 bases). This receptor was identified in a man between 18 and 35 years old in good health. Some clones in this sample may be carry-over from other donors' samples. Sequencing used naive CD4+ T cells from PBMCs. Subset meaning: CD45RA+ positively selected. CDR3 protein: CATSRDPGHGGDQPQHF. In DNA, the CDR3 is TGTGCCACCAGCAGAGATCCGGGACATGGGGGCGATCAGCCCCAGCATTTT.